These 30 T cell receptor beta chains were sequenced from one sample in a study of blood T cell repertoires in COVID-19. TCRdb's table, derived via immunoSEQ multiplex PCR, lists solely in-frame clones and lacks some. The data show some 150,000 clones, with 75% to 90% seen just once and 15% held by the top ten. Sample: peripheral blood. The receptors originated from a woman aged 40 to 50 with acute or convalescent COVID-19.

The CDR3, as DNA: TGCGCCAGCAGCTTGCTGGCTAGCGGGAACACCGGGGAGCTGTTTTTT. Protein product: CASSLLASGNTGELFF. The rearrangement joins TRBV5-1 to TRBJ2-2; 7 nucleotides line up with TRBD2. The length of the CDR3 is 16 residues. CDR1 and CDR2 from the germline V gene are SGHRS and YFSETQ. The J segment lost 1 base and the V segment lost 1 base, leaving 4 bases of the junction unmatched. Based on the CDR3 plus reference TRBV5-1 and TRBJ2-2, the full variable domain is KAGVTQTPRYLIKTRGQQVTLSCSPISGHRSVSWYQQTPGQGLQFLFEYFSETQRNKGNFPGRFSGRQFSNSRSEMNVSTLELGDSALYLCASSLLASGNTGELFFGEGSRLTVL.

The chain's CDR3 is CAWSVLSPFGGITDTQYF. Written as DNA, the CDR3 is TGTGCCTGGAGTGTACTTTCCCCGTTTGGCGGGATCACAGATACGCAGTATTTT. The chain carries TRBV30 and TRBJ2-3, with a weak D call TRBD2 (6 bases). V was cut by 0 bases and J by 2 bases, with 21 bases left in between. Germline V CDR1 and CDR2: GTSNPN, SVGIG (reference sequence). This CDR3 comprises 18 residues.

The chain joins TRBV6-5 to TRBJ1-1; tentative D call: TRBD1 (6 bases). The CDR3 totals 14 residues. The germline V gene encodes CDR1 MNHEY and CDR2 SVGAGI. The V end was cut by 6 bases, the J end by 0 bases, with 11 bases between. The CDR3 protein is CASSRQALNTEAFF. In nucleotides, the CDR3 is TGTGCCAGCAGCCGACAGGCCTTGAACACTGAAGCTTTCTTT.

The genes are TRBV4-2 and TRBJ2-1, with D perhaps TRBD2 (5 bases). The germline CDR1 and CDR2 sequences are LGHNA and YNFKEQ. The CDR3 sequence is 17 residues long. V lost 5 bases to trimming and J lost 0 bases, with 17 bases between them. The CDR3 coding sequence is TGTGCCAGCAGCTCCCGAAGGGAAGGGAGCTCCTACAATGAGCAGTTCTTC. Protein product: CASSSRREGSSYNEQFF.

The CDR3 DNA is TGTGCCAGCAGTCGCCCAGGGGTCGGCTACACCTTC. It yields the protein CASSRPGVGYTF. V usage is TRBV12-3 or TRBV12-4 and J usage is TRBJ1-2, with TRBD1 as a possible D gene (6 bases). CDR3 length: 12 residues. V was shortened by 5 bases and J by 8 bases, with 12 bases between the two germline ends.

This clone was detected a few times. The chain employs TRBV7-9 and TRBJ1-6; D is possibly TRBD1 (6 bases). Germline V gene data show CDR1 as SEHNR and CDR2 as FQNEAQ (reference sequence). Deletions cut 4 bases from V and 7 bases from J, with 11 bases between. This CDR3 contains 14 residues. The CDR3 DNA follows: TGTGCCAGCAGCTCCAAGGACAGAAATTCACCCCTCCACTTT. Amino acids: CASSSKDRNSPLHF. The full variable domain, in which reference TRBV7-9 and TRBJ1-6 provide the parts outside the CDR3, is DTGVSQNPRHKITKRGQNVTFRCDPISEHNRLYWYRQTLGQGPEFLTYFQNEAQLEKSRLLSDRFSAERPKGSFSTLEIQRTEQGDSAMYLCASSSKDRNSPLHFGNGTRLTVT.

The chain combines TRBV5-5 with TRBJ1-2; D possibly corresponds to TRBD1 (5 bases). CDR1 is SGHKS, CDR2 YYEKEE, per germline (reference sequence). Trimming shortened V by 0 bases and J by 8 bases, and 17 bases separated the two germline ends. This CDR3 has 15 residues. The CDR3 coding sequence is TGTGCCAGCAGCTTGGAGGACATCCTACTCGGGGGCTACACCTTC. It is translated as CASSLEDILLGGYTF.

The rearrangement links TRBV5-8 to TRBJ1-6; D call uncertain. Trimming stripped 4 bases from V and 9 bases from J, with 17 bases between. Germline lookup yields CDR1 SGHTS and CDR2 YDEGEE. CDR3 length: 15 amino acids. The CDR3 DNA reads TGTGCCAGCAGCCCCCGGACCCCGGGAGGTTCACCCCTCCACTTT. Amino acid sequence: CASSPRTPGGSPLHF.

The CDR3 DNA reads TGTGCCAGTAGTATACAGGGCAGCCGATCCTACGAGCAGTACTTC. Its protein product is CASSIQGSRSYEQYF. The gene calls are TRBV19 and TRBJ2-7; D perhaps matches TRBD1 (5 bases). Trimming pared 2 bases from V and 1 base from J, leaving 12 bases between. The V gene's germline CDR1 is LNHDA and CDR2 SQIVND (reference sequence). The CDR3 totals 15 residues.

This rearrangement joins TRBV7-6 to TRBJ1-1; the match to TRBD1 covers 7 bases. With V trimmed by 5 bases and J by 6 bases, 12 bases remained unmatched. Germline V lookup: CDR1 SGHVS, CDR2 FNYEAQ. This CDR3 region has 15 residues. CDR3 sequence reads: CASSQIYRGGAEAFF. DNA of the CDR3: TGTGCCAGCAGCCAGATCTACAGGGGTGGGGCTGAAGCTTTCTTT.

This chain's CDR3 is CATSSQGLVADTQYF. For the CDR3, the DNA is TGTGCCACCAGCAGCCAGGGACTAGTGGCAGATACGCAGTATTTT. This sequence joins TRBV15 and TRBJ2-3; the match to TRBD2 covers 8 bases. Trimming at V came to 3 bases and at J to 4 bases, leaving 6 bases not matched to a gene. Germline CDR1 and CDR2: LNHNV and YYDKDF (reference sequence). The CDR3 totals 15 residues.

The chain combines TRBV10-3 with TRBJ1-5; TRBD1 matches at 7 bases. CDR3 length: 15 amino acids. V gave up 2 bases and J gave up 3 bases; unmatched junction bases: 4. Germline values: CDR1 ENHRY, CDR2 SYGVKD. For the CDR3, the DNA is TGTGCCATCAGTGAGGGCGGGACAGCCAATCAGCCCCAGCATTTT. Translating gives CAISEGGTANQPQHF.

This clone was recorded once. The chain combines TRBV24-1 with TRBJ2-1; the match to TRBD1 covers 11 bases. V lost 1 base and J lost 6; bases outside the gene matches: 7. Germline V gene data show CDR1 as KGHDR and CDR2 as SFDVKD. The CDR3 is made up of 17 amino acids. The CDR3 here is CATSDLRRTGGTNEQFF. The DNA for the CDR3 is TGTGCCACCAGTGATTTAAGGAGGACAGGGGGCACCAATGAGCAGTTCTTC.

The rearrangement links TRBV7-9 to TRBJ2-1, with TRBD1 as a possible D gene (6 bases). Germline V gene sequence: CDR1 SEHNR, CDR2 FQNEAQ (reference sequence). This CDR3 comprises 13 residues. The V end lost 4 bases, the J end lost 10 bases, and 14 bases lay between the germline ends. For the CDR3, the DNA is TGTGCCAGCAGCTCGCCCGAGGGGACAGAGCAGTTCTTC. This sequence encodes CASSSPEGTEQFF.

V gene TRBV30 combines with J gene TRBJ2-3; 9 bases line up with TRBD2. V was clipped by 2 bases and J by 0 bases; unmatched bases: 9. CDR3 length: 17 residues. The germline V gene encodes CDR1 GTSNPN and CDR2 SVGIG (reference sequence). CDR3 region: CAWSSIGLAGSTDTQYF. The CDR3 nucleotides read TGTGCCTGGAGTTCGATTGGCCTAGCGGGAAGCACAGATACGCAGTATTTT.

The chain couples TRBV28 to TRBJ2-7, with 11 bases identical to TRBD1. V lost 4 bases to trimming and J lost 5 bases; unmatched junction nucleotides: 10. The CDR3 is 16 amino acids. CDR1 and CDR2 from the germline V gene are MDHEN and SYDVKM. CDR3 sequence (DNA): TGTGCCAGCAGTTGGACAGGGGGCGTGGGGATGAACGAGCAGTACTTC. It specifies CASSWTGGVGMNEQYF. Full variable domain (rest looked up from reference TRBV28 and TRBJ2-7): DVKVTQSSRYLVKRTGEKVFLECVQDMDHENMFWYRQDPGLGLRLIYFSYDVKMKEKGDIPEGYSVSREKKERFSLILESASTNQTSMYLCASSWTGGVGMNEQYFGPGTRLTVT.

This rearrangement joins TRBV28 to TRBJ2-1, with 11 bases fitting TRBD2. The CDR3 runs 17 residues. Germline-derived CDR1 and CDR2 are MDHEN and SYDVKM. The trim removed 8 bases at V and 0 bases at J, leaving 9 bases unmatched. The CDR3 region is CASSLAGGLSSYNEQFF. CDR3 DNA sequence: TGTGCCAGCTCCCTAGCGGGGGGCCTGAGCTCCTACAATGAGCAGTTCTTC.

The chain recombines TRBV14 with TRBJ2-1; perhaps TRBD2 as D (5 bases). Germline V gene sequence: CDR1 SGHDN, CDR2 FVKESK. V was cut by 2 bases and J by 5 bases, with 19 bases left in between. This CDR3 has 17 amino acids. In DNA form, the CDR3 reads TGTGCCAGCAGCCAATCCTTCAGCGGAACGTGGGACAATGAGCAGTTCTTC. Protein product: CASSQSFSGTWDNEQFF.

The chain carries TRBV5-4 and TRBJ2-3; TRBD2 is a possible D gene (7 bases). V lost 4 bases, J lost 0 bases, and 12 bases lay in between. Germline loops: CDR1 SGHNT, CDR2 YYREEE (reference sequence). The CDR3 is 15 residues long. CDR3 DNA: TGTGCCAGCAGCCTTGGGGGGGCCAGCACAGATACGCAGTATTTT. Amino acid sequence: CASSLGGASTDTQYF.

The chain uses TRBV5-5 and TRBJ2-3, with D possibly matching TRBD1 (6 bases). The CDR3 spans 16 residues. Trimming pared 3 bases from V and 0 bases from J, leaving 14 bases between. Germline loops: CDR1 SGHKS, CDR2 YYEKEE (reference sequence). The CDR3: CASSWDNPTSTDTQYF. The DNA of the CDR3 is TGTGCCAGCAGCTGGGACAACCCGACCAGCACAGATACGCAGTATTTT.

This rearrangement joins TRBV7-2 to TRBJ1-2; TRBD1 is a possible D gene (5 bases). Trimming removed 5 bases at V and 8 bases at J, with 12 bases between. This CDR3 comprises 12 residues. In germline, CDR1 is SGHTA, CDR2 FQGNSA. CDR3: CASSLDIGGYTF. CDR3 nucleotides: TGTGCCAGCAGCCTGGACATTGGGGGCTACACCTTC. Variable domain in full (rest from reference TRBV7-2 and TRBJ1-2): GAGVSQSPSNKVTEKGKDVELRCDPISGHTALYWYRQSLGQGLEFLIYFQGNSAPDKSGLPSDRFSAERTGGSVSTLTIQRTQQEDSAVYLCASSLDIGGYTFGSGTRLTVV.

The chain carries TRBV5-1 and TRBJ2-1; D perhaps matches TRBD1 (6 bases). Germline V gene data show CDR1 as SGHRS and CDR2 as YFSETQ. Trimming removed 5 bases at V and 0 bases at J, with 12 bases between. This CDR3 has 15 residues. This CDR3 is CASSYGQSSYNEQFF. CDR3 bases: TGCGCCAGCAGTTACGGACAGAGCTCCTACAATGAGCAGTTCTTC.

V and J are TRBV7-9 and TRBJ1-2; TRBD1 agrees at 7 bases. Losses at the gene ends were 5 bases for V and 1 base for J; bases not matched to a gene: 10. The CDR3 loop spans 16 amino acids. The germline gives CDR1 SEHNR, CDR2 FQNEAQ (reference sequence). CDR3 sequence (DNA): TGTGCCAGCAGCATGGGGACAGCCGGCCTTAACTATGGCTACACCTTC. Its protein is CASSMGTAGLNYGYTF.

The CDR3 reads CATSSISDTQYF. CDR3 coding DNA: TGTGCCACCAGTTCTATTTCAGATACGCAGTATTTT. The chain links TRBV24-1 to TRBJ2-3, with no clear D. The CDR3 is 12 amino acids. Germline values: CDR1 KGHDR, CDR2 SFDVKD. Between the trimmed V and J ends, which lost 6 bases and 4 bases, there was a span of 7 bases.

This clone occurred a few times. The chain is built from TRBV7-9 and TRBJ1-3, with D perhaps matching TRBD1 (6 bases). The CDR3 is 14 amino acids. Germline assignment: CDR1 SEHNR and CDR2 FQNEAQ (reference sequence). Trimming removed 7 bases from V and 0 bases from J, with 10 bases in between. CDR3 nucleotides: TGTGCCAGCACCAAGGGGGGCTCTGGAAACACCATATATTTT. Amino acid sequence: CASTKGGSGNTIYF.

The table lists this clone with a count of one. This chain uses TRBV7-2 with TRBJ2-3; D unresolved. The CDR3 is made up of 13 amino acids. Germline V gene sequence: CDR1 SGHTA, CDR2 FQGNSA. V lost 5 bases and J 10 bases, leaving 16 bases between the germline ends. CDR3 nucleotide sequence: TGTGCCAGCAGCCAAAGCGCTTCATCGGCGCAGTATTTT. This encodes CASSQSASSAQYF.

The chain recombines TRBV9 with TRBJ1-5; D is perhaps TRBD1 (6 bases). CDR3 length: 15 residues. Germline CDR1 and CDR2: SGDLS and YYNGEE. The V end lost 4 bases, the J end lost 2 bases, and 13 bases lay between the germline ends. The CDR3 sequence is CASSQTGNGNQPQHF. Here the CDR3 DNA reads TGTGCCAGCAGCCAGACAGGTAACGGCAATCAGCCCCAGCATTTT.

The rearrangement joins TRBV9 to TRBJ1-1; D uncertain. The germline V gene encodes CDR1 SGDLS and CDR2 YYNGEE. V was trimmed by 0 bases and J by 4 bases, leaving 19 bases between them. The CDR3 is 17 amino acids. As DNA, the CDR3 is TGTGCCAGCAGCGTAGTTTTCCCCCCCAGGAGGACCACTGAAGCTTTCTTT. This sequence encodes CASSVVFPPRRTTEAFF.

The CDR3 loop is CASSLGPPEQYF. The CDR3 DNA follows: TGTGCCAGCAGTTTGGGGCCCCCAGAGCAGTACTTC. V gene TRBV12-3 or TRBV12-4 combines with J gene TRBJ2-7, with D perhaps TRBD1 (5 bases). The CDR3 is 12 amino acids. The ends were cut back, 3 bases at V and 7 bases at J, with 10 bases in the middle.

The chain couples TRBV5-4 to TRBJ2-3; 8 bases agree with TRBD2. The trim removed 4 bases at V and 1 base at J, leaving 17 bases unmatched. This CDR3 is built from 19 residues. Germline values: CDR1 SGHNT, CDR2 YYREEE (reference sequence). CDR3 DNA sequence: TGTGCCAGCAGCCCGGGGGGAAGCGGGAGTATTCGGGGCACAGATACGCAGTATTTT. Protein sequence: CASSPGGSGSIRGTDTQYF.